One T cell receptor beta chain is described in this entry. This clonotype has a count of ten or more. The specificity of this receptor is unknown. Base qualities are not at hand, and no much larger clone is one base apart. For repertoire sequencing, TCR beta CDR3 regions were amplified from RNA transcripts. A first-round RT-PCR used HTBI primers with the Qiagen OneStep RT-PCR kit, followed by a second-round multiplex PCR, size selection and purification. The libraries underwent paired-end sequencing with 100 bp reads on an Illumina HiSeq2000. The original methods were these. Reads were processed with SOAPnuke, discarding reads with adapters, uncalled bases, mean Phred below 15, or no exact constant-primer or identifier match. COPE v1.2.5 was used to merge high-quality paired reads. Each unique nucleotide sequence was defined as a clonotype, and clonotypes were aligned to IMGT TRB V, D and J references with MiTCR v1.1. The analysis was limited to V-J combinations with a frequency above 0.0001, which together covered roughly 99% of the repertoires. A TCR clonal expansion and chaos score per V-J combination was defined as the ratio of F50 clonal expansion to chaos observed in the TCRdist matrix. Welch's t-statistics and random forest were used to reduce the features to some 13 V-J combinations, which were then used as input to a naive Bayes classifier. Thyroid-blood repertoire similarity was quantified with the Morisita-Horn index. Clones were called with MiXCR by TCRdb after fastp trimmed the public reads at Q25, and only in-frame beta chains were retained. CDR3 protein sequences are deduplicated, and each keeps its most common genes and DNA. The V and J calls were determined by TCRdb, not by the authors. The sample has 300,000 to 400,000 distinct CDR3 sequences on record, approximately 17% of them singletons. Of the sample, roughly 2.4% falls within the top ten clones.

After removal of 6 bases from V and 6 bases from J, the junction retains 4 bases not matched to a gene. The CDR3 has 13 amino acids, counting the end cysteine and phenylalanine. Only the CDR3 portion is preserved as DNA: 39 bases, with reading frame beginning at the first base. The germline V gene gives CDR1 as MNHEY and CDR2 as SVGEGT. The data are from a study of Graves' ophthalmopathy and Graves' hyperthyroidism (dated by TCRdb to 2016 to 2019). Background for the entire study: Peripheral blood samples were taken at the time of initial diagnosis, before any treatment was given. An independent validation cohort was composed of roughly 18 hyperthyroidism patients and around 16 patients who later progressed from hyperthyroidism to ophthalmopathy. The study used TCR beta repertoire signatures to distinguish Graves' ophthalmopathy from Graves' hyperthyroidism and to predict progression to ophthalmopathy. Once sampling was done, hyperthyroidism patients were given methimazole at a starting dose of 30 mg daily, while ophthalmopathy patients were given high-dose intravenous methylprednisolone. In total, approximately 140 blood samples were TCR-sequenced: under 45 ophthalmopathy, under 80 hyperthyroidism and some 17 hyperthyroidism-to-ophthalmopathy patients. To explore V-J signatures distinguishing ophthalmopathy from hyperthyroidism, a discovery set of about a hundred patients (roughly 45 ophthalmopathy, 57 stable hyperthyroidism) was enrolled. In more than five hyperthyroidism patients, T-cell repertoires of thyroid tissue and blood were compared.

Hyperthyroidism was considered stable if no progression to ophthalmopathy occurred within 18 months of follow-up. The hyperthyroidism patients were 18 to 65 years old and newly diagnosed, with a disease duration of less than 2 months. Anyone with other autoimmune diseases, uncontrolled infections, pregnancy or lactation was excluded from the study. Clinical symptoms, serum thyroxine, TRAb, thyroid ultrasound and orbital computed tomography were used for diagnosis. Using Ficoll-Paque density gradient centrifugation, PBMCs were isolated from 8.5 to 10 ml of fresh peripheral blood. Total RNA was extracted using Trizol reagent, and RNA quality was checked on an Agilent 2100 Bioanalyzer. Points the paper makes about the study in general: In cross-validation, the 13-signature model distinguished ophthalmopathy from stable hyperthyroidism with approximately 88% sensitivity and roughly 81% specificity, and in the test set the corresponding values were about 80% and 75%. Most expanded thyroid clonotypes with frequency above 0.001 were also detected in blood, suggesting blood repertoires may reflect the thyroid immune response. In validation, the model predicted ophthalmopathy progression with over 60% sensitivity and 72.22% specificity; roughly eleven predicted patients were CT-confirmed with GO in a median of approximately six months. Sample size was not statistically predetermined, and group allocation was not concealed from the investigators.

Sequenced input: peripheral blood. Here the chain combines TRBV6-2 or TRBV6-3 and TRBJ1-1; 10 junctional bases match TRBD1. This clonotype originated in an adult woman with stable Graves' hyperthyroidism. The DNA sequence is TGTGCCAGCAGGGGACAGGGGATGGCTGAAGCTTTCTTT. Its protein product is CASRGQGMAEAFF.